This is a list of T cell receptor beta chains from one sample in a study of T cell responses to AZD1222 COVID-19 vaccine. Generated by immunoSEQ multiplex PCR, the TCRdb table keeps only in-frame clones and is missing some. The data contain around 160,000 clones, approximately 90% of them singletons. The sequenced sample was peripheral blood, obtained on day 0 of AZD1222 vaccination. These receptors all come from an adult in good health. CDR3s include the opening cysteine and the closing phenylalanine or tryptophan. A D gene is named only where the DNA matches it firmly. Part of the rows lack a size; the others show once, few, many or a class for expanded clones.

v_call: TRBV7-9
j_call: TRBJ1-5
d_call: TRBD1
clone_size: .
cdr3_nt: TGTGCCAGCAGCCCTACAGGGGGCAATCAGCCCCAGCATTTT
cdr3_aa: CASSPTGGNQPQHF

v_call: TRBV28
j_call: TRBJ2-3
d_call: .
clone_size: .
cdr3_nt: TGTGCCAGCAGGCCCCACAGGGTAACAGATACGCAGTATTTT
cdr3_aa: CASRPHRVTDTQYF

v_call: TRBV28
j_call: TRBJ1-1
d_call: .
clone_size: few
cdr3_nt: TGTGCCACCGAGGGGCCCAACACTGAAGCTTTCTTT
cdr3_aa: CATEGPNTEAFF

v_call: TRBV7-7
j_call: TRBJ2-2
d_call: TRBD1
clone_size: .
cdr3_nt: TGTGCTAGCAGCTCGACAGGGGCCGGGGAGCTGTTTTTT
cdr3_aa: CASSSTGAGELFF

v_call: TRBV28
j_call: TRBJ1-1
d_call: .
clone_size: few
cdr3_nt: TGTGCCAGCAGTTTATGGGCTGGGGGGGCGAACACTGAAGCTTTCTTT
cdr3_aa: CASSLWAGGANTEAFF

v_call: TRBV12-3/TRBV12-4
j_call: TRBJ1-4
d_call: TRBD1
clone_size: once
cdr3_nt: TGTGCCAGCGGACAGGGGAGGGGAAAACTGTTTTTT
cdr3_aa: CASGQGRGKLFF

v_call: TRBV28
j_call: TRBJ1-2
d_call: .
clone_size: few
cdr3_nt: TGTGCCAGCAGTTTACCTACAGGGTTTTATGGCTACACCTTC
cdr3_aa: CASSLPTGFYGYTF

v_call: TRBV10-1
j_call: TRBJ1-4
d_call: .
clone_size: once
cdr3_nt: TGCGCCAGCAGTGAAAGGGGCAGGGAAACTAATGAAAAACTGTTTTTT
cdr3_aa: CASSERGRETNEKLFF

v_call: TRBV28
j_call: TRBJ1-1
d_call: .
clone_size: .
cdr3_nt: TGTGCCAGCAGTTTAACGGATCAAGCTTTCTTT
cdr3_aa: CASSLTDQAFF

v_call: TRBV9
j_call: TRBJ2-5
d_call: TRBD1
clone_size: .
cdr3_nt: TGTGCCAGCACCCTGGGACAGGGGGCTTGGGAGACCCAGTACTTC
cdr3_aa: CASTLGQGAWETQYF

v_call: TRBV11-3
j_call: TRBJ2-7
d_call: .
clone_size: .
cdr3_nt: TGTGCCAGCAGCTTAGGATTGGCCGAGCAGTACTTC
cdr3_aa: CASSLGLAEQYF

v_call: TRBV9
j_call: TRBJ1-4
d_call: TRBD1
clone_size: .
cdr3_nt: TGTGCCAGCAGCTTAACCGGGACAGGGGTCGAAAAACTGTTTTTT
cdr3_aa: CASSLTGTGVEKLFF

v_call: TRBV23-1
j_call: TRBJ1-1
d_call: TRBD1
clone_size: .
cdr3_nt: TGCGCCAGCAGTCAATCGGCGGGACAGGGAAAGGGGTACACTGAAGCTTTCTTT
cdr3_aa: CASSQSAGQGKGYTEAFF

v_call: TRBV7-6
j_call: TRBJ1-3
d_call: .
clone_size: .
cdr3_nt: TGTGCCAGCAGCCTCGCCCCTCCGAGCTCTGGAAACACCATATATTTT
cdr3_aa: CASSLAPPSSGNTIYF

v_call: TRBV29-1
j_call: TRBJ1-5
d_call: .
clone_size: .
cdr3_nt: TGCAGCGTCGGGCACGGGGGCGCGGGCAATCAGCCCCAGCATTTT
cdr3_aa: CSVGHGGAGNQPQHF

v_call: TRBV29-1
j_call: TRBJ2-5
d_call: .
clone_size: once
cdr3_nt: TGCAGCGTTGAATTCCAGAACCAAGAGACCCAGTACTTC
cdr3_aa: CSVEFQNQETQYF

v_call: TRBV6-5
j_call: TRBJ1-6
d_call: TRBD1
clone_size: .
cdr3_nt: TGTGCCAGCACTACAGGGGTCAAATATAATTCACCCCTCCACTTT
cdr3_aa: CASTTGVKYNSPLHF

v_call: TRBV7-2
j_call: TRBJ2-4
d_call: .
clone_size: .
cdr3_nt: TGTGCCAGCAGCCAACAGGCAAACAAAAACATTCAGTACTTC
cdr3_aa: CASSQQANKNIQYF

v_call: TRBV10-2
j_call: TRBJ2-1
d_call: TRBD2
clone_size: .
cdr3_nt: TGCGCCAGCGCGTCGAGCGGGGGCTACAATGAGCAGTTCTTC
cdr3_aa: CASASSGGYNEQFF

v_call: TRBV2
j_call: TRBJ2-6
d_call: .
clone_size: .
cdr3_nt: TGTGCCAGCAGTGTACAGGGAGCTGGGGCCAACGTCCTGACTTTC
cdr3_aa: CASSVQGAGANVLTF

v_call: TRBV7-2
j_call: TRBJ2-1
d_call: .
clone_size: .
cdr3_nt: TGTGCCAGCAGCTTAACCCCCGGGACCGCCTACAATGAGCAGTTCTTC
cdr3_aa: CASSLTPGTAYNEQFF

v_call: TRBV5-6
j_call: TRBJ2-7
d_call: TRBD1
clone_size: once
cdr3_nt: TGTGCCAGCAGCTTGGGGGGACAGGGTAACGAGCAGTACTTC
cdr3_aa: CASSLGGQGNEQYF

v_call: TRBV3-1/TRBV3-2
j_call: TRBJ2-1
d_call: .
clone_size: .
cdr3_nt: TGTGCCAGCAGCCAAGTACCGGGACCCCTTCGTTCTTACAATGAGCAGTTCTTC
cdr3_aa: CASSQVPGPLRSYNEQFF

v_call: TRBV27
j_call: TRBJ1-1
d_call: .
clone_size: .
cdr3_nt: TGTGCCAGCAGCCTCCGCAGGGGGAACACTGAAGCTTTCTTT
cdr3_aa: CASSLRRGNTEAFF

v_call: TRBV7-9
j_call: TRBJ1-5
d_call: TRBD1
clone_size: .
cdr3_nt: TGTGCCAGCAGCCCCGGGACAGGGAAGGGCAATCAGCCCCAGCATTTT
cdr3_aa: CASSPGTGKGNQPQHF

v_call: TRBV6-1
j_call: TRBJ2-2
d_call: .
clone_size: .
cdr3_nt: TGTGCCAGCAGTGAAGGGCCAGAGAACACCGGGGAGCTGTTTTTT
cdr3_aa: CASSEGPENTGELFF

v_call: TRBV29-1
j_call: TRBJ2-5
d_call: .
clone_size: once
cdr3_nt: TGCAGCGTTGAGATCGGGGGAGAGGAGACCCAGTACTTC
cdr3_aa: CSVEIGGEETQYF

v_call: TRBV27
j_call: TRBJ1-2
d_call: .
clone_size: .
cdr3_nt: TGTGCCAGCAGACAGGGCCTAACCTCCTACTATGGCTACACCTTC
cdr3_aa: CASRQGLTSYYGYTF

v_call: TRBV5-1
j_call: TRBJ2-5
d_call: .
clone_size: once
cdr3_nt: TGCGCCAGCAGCTTCGTGCGGTTTGCTGAGGGACGATCGTGGGAGACCCAGTACTTC
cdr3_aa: CASSFVRFAEGRSWETQYF

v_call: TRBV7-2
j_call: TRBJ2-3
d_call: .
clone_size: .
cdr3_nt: TGTGCCAGCAGCTTAAACCCCTTCGGGACCCGGAGTGGTACGCAGTATTTT
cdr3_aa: CASSLNPFGTRSGTQYF

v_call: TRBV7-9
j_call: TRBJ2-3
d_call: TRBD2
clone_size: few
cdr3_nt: TGTGCCAGCGCAACGGCGGCGGGGGGGACAGATACGCAGTATTTT
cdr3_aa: CASATAAGGTDTQYF

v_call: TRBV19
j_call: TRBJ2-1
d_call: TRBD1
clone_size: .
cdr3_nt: TGTGCCAGTAGTGACAGGGTTGGTGTGAATGAGCAGTTCTTC
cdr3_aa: CASSDRVGVNEQFF

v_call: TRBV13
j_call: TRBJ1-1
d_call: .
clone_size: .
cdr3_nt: TGTGCCAGCAGCTTGACAGCCACCAGAGCTTTCTTT
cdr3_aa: CASSLTATRAFF

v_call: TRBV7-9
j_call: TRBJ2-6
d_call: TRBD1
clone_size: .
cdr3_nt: TGTGCCAGCAGCCCCGGACAGGGGGCTACCGGGGCCAACGTCCTGACTTTC
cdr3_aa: CASSPGQGATGANVLTF

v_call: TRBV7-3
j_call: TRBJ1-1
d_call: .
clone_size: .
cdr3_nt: TGTGCCAGCAGTTCAACCACCGGGAACACTGAAGCTTTCTTT
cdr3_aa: CASSSTTGNTEAFF

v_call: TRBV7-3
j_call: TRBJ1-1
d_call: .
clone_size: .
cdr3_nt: TGTGCCAGCACCACCGGGACAACGGCCACTGAAGCTTTCTTT
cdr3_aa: CASTTGTTATEAFF

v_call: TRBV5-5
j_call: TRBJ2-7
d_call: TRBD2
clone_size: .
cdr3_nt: TGTGCCAGCAGCTTGGGCCTAGCGGGTTCTTACGAGCAGTACTTC
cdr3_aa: CASSLGLAGSYEQYF

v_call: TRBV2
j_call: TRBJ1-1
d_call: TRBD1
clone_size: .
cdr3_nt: TGTGCCAGCAGCCGGGACAGGGAGTTTACTGAAGCTTTCTTT
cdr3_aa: CASSRDREFTEAFF

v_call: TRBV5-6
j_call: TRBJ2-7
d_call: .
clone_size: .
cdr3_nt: TGTGCCAGCAGTTACGGACTACCCACCTACGAGCAGTACTTC
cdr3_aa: CASSYGLPTYEQYF

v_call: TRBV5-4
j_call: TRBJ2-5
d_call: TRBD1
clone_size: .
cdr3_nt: TGTGCCAGCAGCTTCGGGACAGGGGGCGCCGAGGGAGAGACCCAGTACTTC
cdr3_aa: CASSFGTGGAEGETQYF

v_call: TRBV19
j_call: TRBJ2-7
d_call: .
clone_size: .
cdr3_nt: TGTGCCAGTAGTACTGGGGGCCACTCCTACGAGCAGTACTTC
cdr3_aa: CASSTGGHSYEQYF

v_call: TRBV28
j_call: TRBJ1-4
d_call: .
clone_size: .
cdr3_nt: TGTGCCAGCAGCCGACAGGCAACTAATGAAAAACTGTTTTTT
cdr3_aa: CASSRQATNEKLFF

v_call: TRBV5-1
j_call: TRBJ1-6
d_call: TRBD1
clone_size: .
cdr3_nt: TGCGCCAGCCAGACAGGGAGCTCCTATAATTCACCCCTCCACTTT
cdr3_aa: CASQTGSSYNSPLHF

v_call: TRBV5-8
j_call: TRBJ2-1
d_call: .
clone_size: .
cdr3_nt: TGTGCCAGCAGCTTAGAACCTGAGCAGTTCTTC
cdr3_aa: CASSLEPEQFF

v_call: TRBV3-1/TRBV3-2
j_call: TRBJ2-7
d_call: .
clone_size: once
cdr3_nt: TGTGCCAGCAGCCAGCAGAGGGGCGTTAACTACGAGCAGTACTTC
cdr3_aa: CASSQQRGVNYEQYF

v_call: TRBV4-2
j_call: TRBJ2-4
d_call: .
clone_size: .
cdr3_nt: TGTGCCAGCAGCCAAGTTGGCACGGCACAGTACTTC
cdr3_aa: CASSQVGTAQYF

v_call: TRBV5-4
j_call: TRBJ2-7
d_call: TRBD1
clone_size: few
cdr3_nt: TGTGCCAGCAGCTTGGGGACAGGGGCCTACGAGCAGTACTTC
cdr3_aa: CASSLGTGAYEQYF

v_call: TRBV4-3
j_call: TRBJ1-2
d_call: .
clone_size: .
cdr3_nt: TGCGCCAGCAGCCAAGGCGTCTATGGCTACACCTTC
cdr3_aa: CASSQGVYGYTF

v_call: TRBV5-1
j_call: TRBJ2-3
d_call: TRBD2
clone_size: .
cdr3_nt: TGCGCCAGCAGCTATAGACTAGCGGAGAGCACAGATACGCAGTATTTT
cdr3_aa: CASSYRLAESTDTQYF

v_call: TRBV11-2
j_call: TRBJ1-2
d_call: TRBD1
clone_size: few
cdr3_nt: TGTGCCAGCAGCTTAGGGGGACAGGGGATCTATGGCTACACCTTC
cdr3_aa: CASSLGGQGIYGYTF

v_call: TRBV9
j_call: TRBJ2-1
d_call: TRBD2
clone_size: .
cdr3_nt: TGTGCCAGCAGCGTTCACCCGGGGGGTGACGAGCAGTTCTTC
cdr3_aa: CASSVHPGGDEQFF

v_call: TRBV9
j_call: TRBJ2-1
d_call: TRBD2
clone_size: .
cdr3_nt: TGTGCCAGCTCAAAGCGGCTAGCGGGAAGCTCCTACAATGAGCAGTTCTTC
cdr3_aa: CASSKRLAGSSYNEQFF

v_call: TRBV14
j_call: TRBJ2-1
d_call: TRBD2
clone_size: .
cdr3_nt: TGTGCCAGCAGCAACCTACTAGCGGGGGTACGTGAGCAGTTCTTC
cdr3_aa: CASSNLLAGVREQFF